The count of the clone carrying this T cell receptor (beta chain) is one. The antigen remains unidentified. The protocol was immunoSEQ multiplex PCR, while the TCRdb copy is restricted to in-frame clones and leaves out a portion. The data hold over 2 million clones, with 85% to 95% observed a single time. The data were obtained in a study of shared clonotypes between healthy human individuals. Study context: Each donor's CD8 memory used one plate, CD8 naive two, each CD4 subset three.

Broader study findings: Clonotypes shared by all four donors outscored non-shared clonotypes in generation probability.

Germline values: CDR1 SGHAT, CDR2 FQNNGV. The CDR3 is 16 amino acids. Trimming left V 1 base short and J 0 bases short, with 10 bases between. The sequencing input was naive CD4+ T cells from PBMCs. Stated subset: CD45RA+ positively selected. This clonotype was sampled from a man aged 18 to 29 in good health. Some clones in this sample may be carry-over from other donors' samples. The chain is built from TRBV11-2 and TRBJ2-4; D gene uncertain. For the CDR3, the DNA is TGTGCCAGCAGCTTAGTGTCGACTGCAGCCAAAAACATTCAGTACTTC. The encoded protein is CASSLVSTAAKNIQYF.